These 23 T cell receptor beta chains were sequenced from one sample in a study of siplizumab effects on memory and regulatory T cells. Sequenced by immunoSEQ multiplex PCR; TCRdb stores in-frame clones only, minus some. This table has about 100,000 clones, 94% appearing once. What was sequenced was Tregs sorted from blood. These receptors originate from a human donor in good health.

J is TRBJ2-1 and V is TRBV7-2, with D unclear. Germline CDR1 and CDR2: SGHTA and FQGNSA. This CDR3 has 15 residues. Trimming took 3 bases from V and 6 from J, leaving 15 bases between them. CDR3 nucleotide sequence: TGTGCCAGCAGCTTCCCGCCAAGGGCCCCCAATGAGCAGTTCTTC. This codes for CASSFPPRAPNEQFF.

This chain uses TRBV6-4 with TRBJ1-2, with D possibly being TRBD1 (5 bases). Germline assignment: CDR1 MRHNA and CDR2 SNTAGT. CDR3 size: 13 residues. V gave up 10 bases and J gave up 4 bases, with 16 bases separating them. The CDR3 DNA reads TGTGCCATCCACCGGGACGCAGGCTATGGCTACACCTTC. It yields the protein CAIHRDAGYGYTF.

The chain combines TRBV9 with TRBJ1-2; D remains ambiguous. The CDR3 covers 12 residues. Germline V gene data show CDR1 as SGDLS and CDR2 as YYNGEE. The V end was cut by 0 bases, the J end by 8 bases, with 8 bases between. The CDR3 here is CASSVGPSGYTF. The CDR3 bases are TGTGCCAGCAGCGTAGGGCCCTCGGGCTACACCTTC.

The J gene is TRBJ2-3, the V gene TRBV15; D is perhaps TRBD1 (6 bases). This CDR3 spans 15 amino acids. V dropped 1 base and J dropped 3 bases, with 11 bases sitting between them. CDR1 LNHNV and CDR2 YYDKDF come from the germline V gene (reference sequence). CDR3 residues: CATSRGTAKTDTQYF. In DNA, the CDR3 is TGTGCCACCAGCAGAGGGACAGCAAAAACAGATACGCAGTATTTT.

J is TRBJ1-3 and V is TRBV6-6; D ambiguous. CDR3 size: 14 residues. Germline V gene sequence: CDR1 MNHNY, CDR2 SVGAGI (reference sequence). The V gene lost 5 bases and the J gene lost 0 bases, with 8 bases spanning the gap. The CDR3 nucleotides read TGTGCCAGCAGTACCTTGGTCTCTGGAAACACCATATATTTT. Encoded protein: CASSTLVSGNTIYF.

This chain joins TRBV18 and TRBJ2-3; D remains unclear. Germline assignment: CDR1 KGHSH and CDR2 LQKENI. The CDR3 length is 12 residues. V lost 2 bases and J 2 bases, leaving 2 bases between the germline ends. DNA of the CDR3: TGTGCCAGCTCACCAGCCACAGATACGCAGTATTTT. Translated: CASSPATDTQYF.

With regard to this clone: Other DNA sequences in this sample translate to the same CDR3. The chain links TRBV18 to TRBJ2-5, with D uncertain. The germline V and J ends were trimmed by 3 bases and 4 bases, with 6 bases remaining between them. Germline V gives CDR1 KGHSH, CDR2 LQKENI. The CDR3 totals 12 residues. This CDR3 reads CASSPKAETQYF. In nucleotides, the CDR3 is TGTGCCAGCTCACCGAAAGCAGAGACCCAGTACTTC.

This chain uses TRBV27 with TRBJ2-1; 8 nucleotides agree with TRBD2. This CDR3 is 19 amino acids long. From germline, CDR1 is MNHEY and CDR2 SMNVEV (reference sequence). Trimming removed 4 bases from V and 8 bases from J; junction bases left unmatched: 22. The CDR3 DNA reads as TGTGCCAGCAGTTGGAGATATGAAACGGGGGGGGCCGGGGGCCATGAGCAGTTCTTC. Protein sequence: CASSWRYETGGAGGHEQFF.

The chain uses TRBV5-1 and TRBJ1-1, with 8 bases lining up with TRBD1. The junction had 4 bases not matched to a gene; V was cut back by 0 bases and J by 3 bases. CDR1 is SGHRS, CDR2 YFSETQ, per germline. The CDR3 spans 15 residues. The chain's CDR3 is CASSLDTGGYTEAFF. As DNA, the CDR3 is TGCGCCAGCAGCTTGGACACAGGGGGGTACACTGAAGCTTTCTTT.

The chain employs TRBV27 and TRBJ1-1; D not resolved. Per the germline V gene, CDR1 is MNHEY and CDR2 is SMNVEV (reference sequence). This CDR3 is built from 15 residues. The V end was cut by 5 bases, the J end by 2 bases, with 15 bases between. The CDR3 region is CASSPNSGFNTEAFF. CDR3 nucleotide sequence: TGTGCCAGCAGTCCAAACTCCGGGTTCAACACTGAAGCTTTCTTT.

This clone was recorded once. The J gene is TRBJ2-2, the V gene TRBV6-1; D is unresolved. CDR1 MNHNS and CDR2 SASEGT come from the germline V gene. The V end lost 4 bases, the J end lost 5 bases, and 11 bases lay between the germline ends. This CDR3 spans 14 amino acids. The DNA of the CDR3 is TGTGCCAGCAGTGCAATGACCCTTACCGGGGAGCTGTTTTTT. It encodes CASSAMTLTGELFF.

The rearrangement joins TRBV4-1 to TRBJ1-1; TRBD1 might be the D (6 bases). Trimming pared 1 base from V and 5 bases from J, leaving 20 bases between. The CDR3 totals 17 residues. Germline V gene sequence: CDR1 MGHRA, CDR2 YSYEKL. CDR3 in DNA: TGCGCCAGCAGCCAAGGGATAACAAAACAGGGTCGGACTGAAGCTTTCTTT. This gives the protein CASSQGITKQGRTEAFF.

This chain joins TRBV6-6 and TRBJ2-7; D is undetermined. Germline CDR1 MNHNY, CDR2 SVGAGI (reference sequence). The CDR3 consists of 13 residues. The V end was cut by 4 bases, the J end by 2 bases, with 9 bases between. The CDR3 is CASSSKGTYEQYF. The CDR3 DNA follows: TGTGCCAGCAGTTCAAAAGGGACCTACGAGCAGTACTTC.

The chain combines TRBV19 with TRBJ1-6, with D tentatively TRBD1 (5 bases). The germline V gene encodes CDR1 LNHDA and CDR2 SQIVND (reference sequence). V lost 5 bases, J lost 0 bases, and 14 bases lay in between. The CDR3 length is 17 residues. CDR3 sequence (DNA): TGTGCCAGTAGTTGGGGCCGTTCGAGCTCCTATAATTCACCCCTCCACTTT. This sequence encodes CASSWGRSSSYNSPLHF.

This sequence joins TRBV7-9 and TRBJ2-1; 13 positions match TRBD2. Per germline, CDR1 SEHNR and CDR2 FQNEAQ (reference sequence). Trimming at V came to 5 bases and at J to 2 bases, leaving 9 bases not matched to a gene. The CDR3 length is 18 residues. The CDR3 sequence is CASSPLPGLAGPYNEQFF. DNA of the CDR3: TGTGCCAGCAGCCCCCTCCCGGGACTAGCGGGGCCCTACAATGAGCAGTTCTTC.

The V call is TRBV27, the J call TRBJ1-5; 9 bases agree with TRBD1. V gave up 6 bases and J gave up 6 bases; unmatched junction bases: 3. The CDR3 loop spans 13 amino acids. Germline CDR1 MNHEY, CDR2 SMNVEV (reference sequence). The CDR3 coding sequence is TGTGCCAGCAGACAGGGGGCAGGTCAGCCCCAGCATTTT. The encoded protein is CASRQGAGQPQHF.

The V and J genes are TRBV2 and TRBJ2-5; D may be TRBD1 or TRBD2 (5 bases each). The CDR3 runs to 13 residues. V lost 6 bases and J lost 2, with 10 bases in between. Germline-derived CDR1 and CDR2 are SNHLY and FYNNEI. The CDR3 DNA reads TGTGCCAGCAGGAGGGGCAGACAAGAGACCCAGTACTTC. It is translated as CASRRGRQETQYF. Variable domain in full (rest from reference TRBV2 and TRBJ2-5): EPEVTQTPSHQVTQMGQEVILRCVPISNHLYFYWYRQILGQKVEFLVSFYNNEISEKSEIFDDQFSVERPDGSNFTLKIRSTKLEDSAMYFCASRRGRQETQYFGPGTRLLVL.

The rearrangement uses TRBV18 and TRBJ2-7; 8 nucleotides match TRBD2. The CDR3 totals 15 residues. The J segment lost 7 bases and the V segment lost 3 bases, leaving 11 bases of the junction unmatched. Germline V gene sequence: CDR1 KGHSH, CDR2 LQKENI. CDR3 sequence reads: CASSPVRAGDREQYF. DNA for the CDR3: TGTGCCAGCTCACCGGTGCGAGCGGGGGATAGGGAGCAGTACTTC. Full variable domain (outside the CDR3, taken from reference TRBV18 and TRBJ2-7): NAGVMQNPRHLVRRRGQEARLRCSPMKGHSHVYWYRQLPEEGLKFMVYLQKENIIDESGMPKERFSAEFPKEGPSILRIQQVVRGDSAAYFCASSPVRAGDREQYFGPGTRLTVT.

V usage is TRBV6-1 and J usage is TRBJ1-2; 7 bases line up with TRBD1. Per the germline V gene, CDR1 is MNHNS and CDR2 is SASEGT. With V trimmed by 1 base and J by 5 bases, 4 bases remained unmatched. This CDR3 is built from 14 residues. The CDR3 spells CASSEEPGGYGYTF. For the CDR3, the DNA is TGTGCCAGCAGTGAAGAACCAGGGGGGTATGGCTACACCTTC.

V usage is TRBV27 and J usage is TRBJ2-3; 10 bases match TRBD1. The ends lost 5 bases at V and 3 bases at J; junction bases unmatched: 11. There are 17 residues in the CDR3. In germline, CDR1 is MNHEY, CDR2 SMNVEV (reference sequence). The CDR3 protein is CASSHFAGTGATDTQYF. The DNA for the CDR3 is TGTGCCAGCAGTCACTTTGCCGGGACAGGGGCTACAGATACGCAGTATTTT.

The rearrangement joins TRBV15 to TRBJ1-5; 9 bases are shared with TRBD1. CDR1 and CDR2 from the germline V gene are LNHNV and YYDKDF (reference sequence). The CDR3 runs 16 residues. With V trimmed by 4 bases and J by 5 bases, 9 bases remained unmatched. Written as DNA, the CDR3 is TGTGCCACCAGCAAACAGGGGGCTGAAAATGATCAGCCCCAGCATTTT. Protein: CATSKQGAENDQPQHF.

V and J are TRBV7-2 and TRBJ2-7; tentative D call: TRBD1 (5 bases). This CDR3 region has 14 residues. Germline V gives CDR1 SGHTA, CDR2 FQGNSA. The V end was cut by 5 bases, the J end by 6 bases, with 17 bases between. The CDR3 DNA follows: TGTGCCAGCAGCCACGGGCAGGGCCGGCGCGAGCAGTACTTC. Its translation: CASSHGQGRREQYF.

The genes are TRBV11-2 and TRBJ2-5; D tentatively fits TRBD1 or TRBD2 (5 bases each). Germline values: CDR1 SGHAT, CDR2 FQNNGV. Trimming shortened V by 5 bases and J by 0 bases, and 19 bases separated the two germline ends. The CDR3 extends over 17 amino acids. The CDR3 sequence is CASSPDLRGTYQETQYF. The CDR3 nucleotides are TGTGCCAGCAGCCCCGATTTGAGAGGGACGTACCAAGAGACCCAGTACTTC.